This is a list of T cell receptor beta chains from one sample in a study of blood T cell repertoires in COVID-19. TCRdb's copy holds only in-frame clones and misses some; the assay was immunoSEQ multiplex PCR. The profile shows approximately 270,000 clones, 80% to 85% of them singletons. The source material was peripheral blood. These receptors originate from an older person with COVID-19, enrolled during active disease. Both conserved end residues are part of each CDR3. A D gene is named only where the DNA matches it firmly. The size field is filled for only some rows; it gives once, few, many or a size class.

DNA: TGTGCCAGCAGCCAAGATGAGGCAGTCGATGGCTACACCTTC
CDR3: CASSQDEAVDGYTF
length: 14
J: TRBJ1-2
size: NA
D: NA
V: TRBV4-2

DNA: TGCGCCAGCAGCCAAGATCGGGGAGGGACTAACTATGGCTACACCTTC
CDR3: CASSQDRGGTNYGYTF
length: 16
J: TRBJ1-2
size: NA
D: NA
V: TRBV4-1

DNA: TGTGCCAGCAGCAGAACAAGAACCTATGGCTACACCTTC
CDR3: CASSRTRTYGYTF
length: 13
J: TRBJ1-2
size: NA
D: NA
V: TRBV5-6

DNA: TGCGCCAGCAGCTTGCTAGGGGATGGCAATCAGCCCCAGCATTTT
CDR3: CASSLLGDGNQPQHF
length: 15
J: TRBJ1-5
size: NA
D: NA
V: TRBV5-1

DNA: TGTGCCAGTAGTCCGGGACAGGGTGATAGCTCCTACGAGCAGTACTTC
CDR3: CASSPGQGDSSYEQYF
length: 16
J: TRBJ2-7
size: NA
D: TRBD1
V: TRBV19

DNA: TGTGCCAGCAGCTTAGCGTCAGGGGCCTATGGCTACACCTTC
CDR3: CASSLASGAYGYTF
length: 14
J: TRBJ1-2
size: NA
D: NA
V: TRBV7-2

DNA: TGTGCCAGCTCACCGGGGGGGCCGGGAAATTCACCCCTCCACTTT
CDR3: CASSPGGPGNSPLHF
length: 15
J: TRBJ1-6
size: NA
D: NA
V: TRBV18

DNA: TGTGCCAGCAGCGAAGACCGGGGTCCCGGGGAGCTGTTTTTT
CDR3: CASSEDRGPGELFF
length: 14
J: TRBJ2-2
size: NA
D: NA
V: TRBV9

DNA: TGTGCCAGTAGCCTTATAAGCTCTGGCTACACCTTC
CDR3: CASSLISSGYTF
length: 12
J: TRBJ1-2
size: once
D: NA
V: TRBV19

DNA: TGTGCCAGCAGCTTCGGGGGGATGAACACTGAAGCTTTCTTT
CDR3: CASSFGGMNTEAFF
length: 14
J: TRBJ1-1
size: NA
D: NA
V: TRBV7-9

DNA: TGTGCCAGCGAAGGGGAGGGGGGAAAACTGTTTTTT
CDR3: CASEGEGGKLFF
length: 12
J: TRBJ1-4
size: NA
D: NA
V: TRBV19

DNA: TGTGCCAGCAGCTTAAGGGAGACGAACTATGGCTACACCTTC
CDR3: CASSLRETNYGYTF
length: 14
J: TRBJ1-2
size: NA
D: NA
V: TRBV7-9

DNA: TGTGCCAGTAGTACAACGGACAGGAGCGAAAAACTGTTTTTT
CDR3: CASSTTDRSEKLFF
length: 14
J: TRBJ1-4
size: NA
D: TRBD1
V: TRBV19

DNA: TGTGCCTGGAGTGTACCCCGACAGCACTCTGGAAACACCATATATTTT
CDR3: CAWSVPRQHSGNTIYF
length: 16
J: TRBJ1-3
size: NA
D: NA
V: TRBV30

DNA: TGTGCCAGCAGCCTACAAGCGGGGGGGTACAATGAGCAGTTCTTC
CDR3: CASSLQAGGYNEQFF
length: 15
J: TRBJ2-1
size: NA
D: TRBD2
V: TRBV14

DNA: TGTGCCAGCAGTCAGGGGCTACCCCCCTACGAGCAGTACTTC
CDR3: CASSQGLPPYEQYF
length: 14
J: TRBJ2-7
size: NA
D: NA
V: TRBV27

DNA: TGTGCCAGTAGTTCAGCACAGGGGAGACAGCCCCAGCATTTT
CDR3: CASSSAQGRQPQHF
length: 14
J: TRBJ1-5
size: NA
D: TRBD1
V: TRBV19

DNA: TGTGCCAGCAGTTTGTTCCAGCGTGAAGCTTTCTTT
CDR3: CASSLFQREAFF
length: 12
J: TRBJ1-1
size: NA
D: NA
V: TRBV12-3/TRBV12-4

DNA: TGCAGCGGCCGGGACATGAGCTACGAGCAGTACTTC
CDR3: CSGRDMSYEQYF
length: 12
J: TRBJ2-7
size: NA
D: NA
V: TRBV29-1

DNA: TGTGCCAGCAGTTTTAGGGGGTTCGGCAATCAGCCCCAGCATTTT
CDR3: CASSFRGFGNQPQHF
length: 15
J: TRBJ1-5
size: NA
D: NA
V: TRBV28

DNA: TGTGCCAGCAGCGCACTGGGTCCGGGTTCTGGTTCACCCCTCCACTTT
CDR3: CASSALGPGSGSPLHF
length: 16
J: TRBJ1-6
size: few
D: NA
V: TRBV9

DNA: TGTGCCGGGGTACTAGTCCCTTATAGCAATCAGCCCCAGCATTTT
CDR3: CAGVLVPYSNQPQHF
length: 15
J: TRBJ1-5
size: NA
D: NA
V: TRBV5-5

DNA: TGCGCCAGCAGCCAAGAAGGACTAGCGGGAGTCTCTAATGAGCAGTTCTTC
CDR3: CASSQEGLAGVSNEQFF
length: 17
J: TRBJ2-1
size: NA
D: TRBD2
V: TRBV4-3

DNA: TGTGCCATCAGCCTAGCGGGGACGAACACCGGGGAGCTGTTTTTT
CDR3: CAISLAGTNTGELFF
length: 15
J: TRBJ2-2
size: NA
D: TRBD2
V: TRBV10-3

DNA: NA
CDR3: CASSTSTGRQYF
length: 12
J: TRBJ2-3
size: NA
D: NA
V: TRBV11-3

DNA: TGTGCCAGCAGCTTTCCCCCCACCGCGGGGCTTCAGAAGGATACGCAGTATTTT
CDR3: CASSFPPTAGLQKDTQYF
length: 18
J: TRBJ2-3
size: NA
D: NA
V: TRBV7-3

DNA: TGTGCCAGCAGCTTATTAATGAACACTGAAGCTTTCTTT
CDR3: CASSLLMNTEAFF
length: 13
J: TRBJ1-1
size: NA
D: NA
V: TRBV7-3

DNA: TGTGCCAGTAGTAGCCGGGGATGGGGCTACACCTTC
CDR3: CASSSRGWGYTF
length: 12
J: TRBJ1-2
size: once
D: NA
V: TRBV19

DNA: TGTGCCAGCAGTCCCGACAGGGGGTTTAATCAGCCCCAGCATTTT
CDR3: CASSPDRGFNQPQHF
length: 15
J: TRBJ1-5
size: NA
D: TRBD1
V: TRBV6-5

DNA: TGTGCCAGCAGTTCAACAGGGTTTACGTCCTACGAGCAGTACTTC
CDR3: CASSSTGFTSYEQYF
length: 15
J: TRBJ2-7
size: NA
D: NA
V: TRBV7-6

DNA: TGCAGCGTTGGGGGGCACCAGCCCCAGCATTTT
CDR3: CSVGGHQPQHF
length: 11
J: TRBJ1-5
size: once
D: NA
V: TRBV29-1

DNA: TGTGCCTGGATGAAGTGGGAGGGCCGGAATGAGCAGTTCTTC
CDR3: CAWMKWEGRNEQFF
length: 14
J: TRBJ2-1
size: NA
D: TRBD2
V: TRBV30

DNA: TGCGCCAGCAGCCCGACAGGGGGCGCCTCTGGGGCCAACGTCCTGACTTTC
CDR3: CASSPTGGASGANVLTF
length: 17
J: TRBJ2-6
size: few
D: TRBD1
V: TRBV5-1

DNA: TGCGCCAGCAGTCCGGGACTATCCTACGAGCAGTACTTC
CDR3: CASSPGLSYEQYF
length: 13
J: TRBJ2-7
size: NA
D: TRBD2
V: TRBV5-1

DNA: TGTGCCAGCAGGGACAGGGAAGATTCACCCCTCCACTTT
CDR3: CASRDREDSPLHF
length: 13
J: TRBJ1-6
size: NA
D: TRBD1
V: TRBV2

DNA: TGTGCCAGCAGTGACCTAGAGACCCGCCCCTACGAGCAGTACTTC
CDR3: CASSDLETRPYEQYF
length: 15
J: TRBJ2-7
size: NA
D: NA
V: TRBV6-1

DNA: TGTGCCAGCAGCATGGGACTTCTTTACAATGAGCAGTTCTTC
CDR3: CASSMGLLYNEQFF
length: 14
J: TRBJ2-1
size: NA
D: NA
V: TRBV28

DNA: TGTGCCAGCTCACTACAACAGGGGGGGAATGAAGCTTTCTTT
CDR3: CASSLQQGGNEAFF
length: 14
J: TRBJ1-1
size: NA
D: TRBD1
V: TRBV18

DNA: TGTGCCAGCAGCGTCTCAGGGGGGATGGATACGCAGTATTTT
CDR3: CASSVSGGMDTQYF
length: 14
J: TRBJ2-3
size: NA
D: NA
V: TRBV7-6

DNA: TGTGCCAGCAGCTTCCGTAGCGGGGGGGCCGGCGACACCGGGGAGCTGTTTTTT
CDR3: CASSFRSGGAGDTGELFF
length: 18
J: TRBJ2-2
size: NA
D: TRBD2
V: TRBV7-9